This T cell receptor beta chain was captured by sequencing in a study of OX40 agonist ivuxolimab in advanced cancers. Looking at the study overall: Ivuxolimab, an antibody acting as an agonist of OX40 (CD134), was used to treat patients. The patients received ivuxolimab by intravenous route every 2 weeks at 0.01 to 10 mg/kg.

The CDR3 contains 13 residues. CDR1 MNHEY and CDR2 SMNVEV come from the germline V gene (reference sequence). The V end lost 3 bases, the J end lost 8 bases, and 13 bases lay between the germline ends. Sequencing used immunoSEQ multiplex PCR; TCRdb keeps in-frame clones, though not all of them. The repertoire consists of about 32,000 clones, with roughly four fifths occurring once and the leading ten covering roughly 22%. Individuals having autoimmune disease history or systemic immunosuppression were not enrolled. Blood was sampled at baseline, cycle 4 day 1, and cycle 7 day 1. This clonotype originated in an adult with an advanced solid tumor such as melanoma, head and neck, liver or kidney cancer. The chain carries TRBV27 and TRBJ2-5; no reliable D call. The source material was CD4+ or CD8+ T cells sorted from blood, sampled in a trial of the OX40 agonist ivuxolimab. CDR3 loop: CASSLAPLGTQYF. The DNA of the CDR3 is TGTGCCAGCAGTTTGGCCCCCCTTGGTACCCAGTACTTC.